This T cell receptor (beta chain) was observed in a study of cytomegalovirus exposure and HLA in healthy donors. On this clone itself: The antigen is unknown.

Study observations and caveats: Reports showed the classifier diagnosing cytomegalovirus status with high specificity and sensitivity.

The V gene's germline CDR1 is SGHRS and CDR2 YFSETQ. Between the trimmed V and J ends, which lost 0 bases and 1 base, there was a span of 7 bases. The CDR3 runs to 14 residues. PCR primers comprised 60 Vbeta and 13 Jbeta primers. Only in-frame clones appear in the TCRdb table, and some are missing; sequencing was by immunoSEQ multiplex PCR. The sample includes 95,000 or so clones, around 81% of them seen just once. The sequence was collected from an older woman in good health and CMV-seropositive. Source material: PBMCs. This sequence joins TRBV5-1 and TRBJ1-1; tentative D call: TRBD1 (6 bases). CDR3 sequence: CASSLETGNTEAFF. In DNA form, the CDR3 reads TGCGCCAGCAGCTTGGAGACAGGGAACACTGAAGCTTTCTTT.